The subject of this entry is one T cell receptor (beta chain). Antigen unknown. This entry belongs to a study of OX40 agonist ivuxolimab in advanced cancers. Turning to the study itself: A male proportion of 82.7% was recorded, with mean age around 55 years and range roughly 23 to 79.

The sampling schedule covered blood at baseline, cycle 4 day 1, and cycle 7 day 1. The data were produced by immunoSEQ multiplex PCR, yet TCRdb's version contains in-frame clones alone and is incomplete. Altogether 76,000 or so clones are present, around nine tenths being singletons, with the ten largest covering about 0.75%. The study, taken as a whole, reports: With doses of 0.1 to 3.0 mg/kg, CD4+ and CD8+ blood T cells had undergone clonal expansion by week 6.

The sample consisted of CD4+ or CD8+ T cells sorted from blood, taken in a trial of the OX40 agonist ivuxolimab. The sequence was obtained from an adult with an advanced solid tumor such as melanoma, head and neck, liver or kidney cancer.

CDR3 sequence (DNA): TGTGCCAGCAGCCGGAACGGGCAGGGGGCCACAGATACGCAGTATTTT. The encoded protein is CASSRNGQGATDTQYF. The chain employs TRBV7-2 and TRBJ2-3; 8 bases map to TRBD1. After removal of 5 bases from V and 2 bases from J, the junction contained 9 bases not matched to a gene. CDR1 is SGHTA, CDR2 FQGNSA, per germline. CDR3 length: 16 residues. The variable domain in full, with the rest retrieved from reference TRBV7-2 and TRBJ2-3, is GAGVSQSPSNKVTEKGKDVELRCDPISGHTALYWYRQSLGQGLEFLIYFQGNSAPDKSGLPSDRFSAERTGGSVSTLTIQRTQQEDSAVYLCASSRNGQGATDTQYFGPGTRLTVL.